This entry lists 26 T cell receptor beta chains sequenced from one sample in a study of cytomegalovirus exposure and HLA in healthy donors. Amplification used 60 Vbeta primers and 13 Jbeta primers. Measured with immunoSEQ multiplex PCR; TCRdb has only the in-frame clones, and not every one. Of 100,000 to 150,000 clones in the sample, 75% to 85% were seen once. The sequenced sample consisted of PBMCs. The receptors were gathered from a man under 40 in good health and CMV-seropositive.

This chain links TRBV7-9 with TRBJ1-2; D remains unclear. The CDR3 length is 12 residues. Germline CDR1 SEHNR, CDR2 FQNEAQ (reference sequence). CDR3 nucleotides: TGTTCCGGACTCCTTCCGGCGGGAGGCTACACCTTC. It encodes CSGLLPAGGYTF.

The chain uses TRBV19 and TRBJ2-5; 7 nucleotides agree with TRBD1. The CDR3 contains 13 residues. Per germline, CDR1 LNHDA and CDR2 SQIVND (reference sequence). The V and J ends lost 10 bases and 3 bases, in that order; junction bases with no gene match: 8. CDR3 in DNA: TGTGCCACCAGACTAACAGGGGAAGAGACCCAGTACTTC. This gives the protein CATRLTGEETQYF. The variable domain in full, with the rest retrieved from reference TRBV19 and TRBJ2-5, is DGGITQSPKYLFRKEGQNVTLSCEQNLNHDAMYWYRQDPGQGLRLIYYSQIVNDFQKGDIAEGYSVSREKKESFPLTVTSAQKNPTAFYLCATRLTGEETQYFGPGTRLLVL.

This chain joins TRBV2 and TRBJ1-6, with D perhaps TRBD1 (6 bases). The CDR3 length is 15 residues. CDR1 is SNHLY, CDR2 FYNNEI, per germline. V lost 6 bases to trimming and J lost 0 bases, with 9 bases between them. In nucleotides, the CDR3 is TGTGCCAGCAGATCGGACAGCTCCTATAATTCACCCCTCCACTTT. Translated, it gives CASRSDSSYNSPLHF.

V gene TRBV15 combines with J gene TRBJ1-1, with 7 bases fitting TRBD1. Germline V gene data show CDR1 as LNHNV and CDR2 as YYDKDF (reference sequence). The V and J ends lost 1 base and 1 base, in that order; junction bases with no gene match: 9. The CDR3 runs 17 residues. The DNA for the CDR3 is TGTGCCACCAGCAGAGTAGGAGGACAGGCGCAGAACACTGAAGCTTTCTTT. This codes for CATSRVGGQAQNTEAFF.

V gene TRBV4-1 combines with J gene TRBJ2-1, with 8 nucleotides matching TRBD2. This CDR3 contains 16 residues. Trimming at V came to 0 bases and at J to 7 bases, leaving 8 bases not matched to a gene. Germline V gene sequence: CDR1 MGHRA, CDR2 YSYEKL. The CDR3: CASSQDHGGASNEQFF. CDR3 DNA sequence: TGCGCCAGCAGCCAAGATCACGGGGGGGCGAGTAATGAGCAGTTCTTC.

The gene calls are TRBV19 and TRBJ2-5; no firm D call. This CDR3 comprises 13 residues. Per the germline V gene, CDR1 is LNHDA and CDR2 is SQIVND (reference sequence). V lost 2 bases and J 5 bases, leaving 9 bases between the germline ends. The CDR3: CASSIQVRETQYF. In nucleotides, the CDR3 is TGTGCCAGTAGTATACAGGTTCGCGAGACCCAGTACTTC. Full variable domain (missing parts from reference TRBV19 and TRBJ2-5): DGGITQSPKYLFRKEGQNVTLSCEQNLNHDAMYWYRQDPGQGLRLIYYSQIVNDFQKGDIAEGYSVSREKKESFPLTVTSAQKNPTAFYLCASSIQVRETQYFGPGTRLLVL.

The V call is TRBV27, the J call TRBJ2-3, with D possibly being TRBD2 (6 bases). The CDR3 spans 14 residues. Germline V CDR1 and CDR2: MNHEY, SMNVEV (reference sequence). V was pared by 4 bases and J by 4 bases, with 12 bases between. CDR3 sequence reads: CASSSPGDPDTQYF. The CDR3 DNA is TGTGCCAGCAGTTCCCCGGGAGACCCAGATACGCAGTATTTT.

CDR3 sequence: CASSETHASTYEQYF. The CDR3 DNA reads as TGTGCCAGCAGTGAAACTCACGCATCAACCTACGAGCAGTACTTC. The V call is TRBV28, the J call TRBJ2-7; D not certain. Germline V gene lookup returns CDR1 MDHEN and CDR2 SYDVKM. CDR3 size: 15 residues. V gave up 5 bases and J gave up 2 bases, with 16 bases separating them.

This clone showed up just once. The chain joins TRBV2 to TRBJ1-4, with 8 bases fitting TRBD1. Germline V lookup: CDR1 SNHLY, CDR2 FYNNEI. This CDR3 has 13 residues. The J segment lost 8 bases and the V segment lost 6 bases, leaving 5 bases of the junction unmatched. The CDR3 DNA reads TGTGCCAGCAGCGGACAGGGAGGAGAAAAACTGTTTTTT. Amino acids: CASSGQGGEKLFF. Variable domain in full (rest from reference TRBV2 and TRBJ1-4): EPEVTQTPSHQVTQMGQEVILRCVPISNHLYFYWYRQILGQKVEFLVSFYNNEISEKSEIFDDQFSVERPDGSNFTLKIRSTKLEDSAMYFCASSGQGGEKLFFGSGTQLSVL.

V usage is TRBV2 and J usage is TRBJ2-4; 8 bases map to TRBD2. CDR1 is SNHLY and CDR2 is FYNNEI in the germline V gene. The CDR3 spans 13 residues. V lost 4 bases, J lost 8 bases, and 4 bases stayed unmatched. The CDR3 bases are TGTGCCAGCAGTGCCGGGGGGGGTGACATTCAGTACTTC. It codes for CASSAGGGDIQYF.

The gene calls are TRBV19 and TRBJ1-5; D is perhaps TRBD1 (5 bases). Trimming cost V 5 bases and J 0 bases, with 8 bases left between them. From germline, CDR1 is LNHDA and CDR2 SQIVND (reference sequence). The CDR3 contains 14 residues. CDR3 DNA: TGTGCCAGTAGTGCAGGGTTTAGCAATCAGCCCCAGCATTTT. Translated, it gives CASSAGFSNQPQHF.

This sequence joins TRBV7-8 and TRBJ2-7; 7 bases fit TRBD1. In germline, CDR1 is SGHVS, CDR2 FQNEAQ. CDR3 length equals 14 residues. The junction had 8 bases not matched to a gene; V was cut back by 7 bases and J by 2 bases. CDR3 sequence reads: CASMIQGTAYEQYF. The CDR3, as DNA: TGTGCCAGCATGATACAGGGGACGGCCTACGAGCAGTACTTC.

The chain links TRBV19 to TRBJ1-5, with 7 bases that match TRBD1. V trimming: 10 bases; J trimming: 7 bases; junction bases outside the gene matches: 19. The germline gives CDR1 LNHDA, CDR2 SQIVND (reference sequence). The CDR3 is made up of 16 amino acids. CDR3 residues: CATTDPLRQGQQPQHF. The CDR3 coding sequence is TGTGCCACCACAGACCCCCTCCGACAGGGCCAACAGCCCCAGCATTTT. Using reference TRBV19 and TRBJ1-5 for the parts outside the CDR3, the full variable domain is DGGITQSPKYLFRKEGQNVTLSCEQNLNHDAMYWYRQDPGQGLRLIYYSQIVNDFQKGDIAEGYSVSREKKESFPLTVTSAQKNPTAFYLCATTDPLRQGQQPQHFGDGTRLSIL.

The chain employs TRBV19 and TRBJ2-2; a possible D gene is TRBD2 (5 bases). Trimming took off 5 bases at V and 4 bases at J, with 17 bases between the two ends. The germline V gene encodes CDR1 LNHDA and CDR2 SQIVND (reference sequence). This CDR3 contains 16 residues. CDR3 DNA sequence: TGTGCCAGTAGTGGTAGAGGGAAGGACGCCACCGGGGAGCTGTTTTTT. It translates to CASSGRGKDATGELFF. Based on the CDR3 plus reference TRBV19 and TRBJ2-2, the full variable domain is DGGITQSPKYLFRKEGQNVTLSCEQNLNHDAMYWYRQDPGQGLRLIYYSQIVNDFQKGDIAEGYSVSREKKESFPLTVTSAQKNPTAFYLCASSGRGKDATGELFFGEGSRLTVL.

This clone was seen a handful of times. The V and J genes are TRBV7-2 and TRBJ2-5; 8 bases line up with TRBD2. The CDR3 sequence is 15 residues long. The germline V gene encodes CDR1 SGHTA and CDR2 FQGNSA. With 7 bases clipped from V and 0 bases from J, the junction kept 7 bases outside the gene matches. The CDR3 DNA reads as TGTGCCAGCATGCGGGGGGCCCAAAACCAAGAGACCCAGTACTTC. Amino acids: CASMRGAQNQETQYF.

About this clone itself: The junction departs from germline at one end; a sequencing error may be responsible. V is TRBV5-1 and J is TRBJ1-6; no clear D. From germline, CDR1 is SGHRS and CDR2 YFSETQ. This CDR3 spans 16 amino acids. The DNA of the CDR3 is TGCGCCAGCAGCTTGGCGGCCGACGACTATAATTCACCCCTCCATTTT. It specifies CASSLAADDYNSPLHF.

This clone was detected a few times. This rearrangement joins TRBV6-1 to TRBJ1-5, with 8 bases lining up with TRBD1. The CDR3 extends over 15 amino acids. Germline lookup yields CDR1 MNHNS and CDR2 SASEGT. J gave up 0 bases and V 6 bases, and 4 bases lay outside the gene matches. The CDR3: CASSADRDSNQPQHF. In nucleotides, the CDR3 is TGTGCCAGCAGCGCGGACAGGGATAGCAATCAGCCCCAGCATTTT.

The chain recombines TRBV4-1 with TRBJ2-1; TRBD2 agrees at 15 bases. The CDR3 length is 18 residues. V dropped 3 bases and J dropped 3; count of bases not matched to a gene: 6. Germline loops: CDR1 MGHRA, CDR2 YSYEKL. CDR3 DNA: TGCGCCAGCAGCCAGGGACTAGCGGGGGGCCGGAACTACAATGAGCAGTTCTTC. Translating it yields CASSQGLAGGRNYNEQFF.

The chain couples TRBV5-5 to TRBJ2-1; the match to TRBD2 covers 13 bases. Germline V gives CDR1 SGHKS, CDR2 YYEKEE (reference sequence). V trimming: 4 bases; J trimming: 0 bases; junction bases outside the gene matches: 4. This CDR3 is 17 amino acids long. The CDR3 DNA reads as TGTGCCAGCAGCCCCGGGACTAGCGGGGTCTCCTACAATGAGCAGTTCTTC. Its protein is CASSPGTSGVSYNEQFF.

The rearrangement uses TRBV14 and TRBJ1-6; D uncertain. Per the germline V gene, CDR1 is SGHDN and CDR2 is FVKESK. The CDR3 totals 15 residues. Trimming removed 0 bases from V and 8 bases from J, with 11 bases in between. CDR3: CASSQDSEYHSPLHF. CDR3 nucleotides: TGTGCCAGCAGCCAAGATTCGGAGTACCATTCACCCCTCCACTTT.

The chain is built from TRBV2 and TRBJ2-1; 7 bases map to TRBD2. The CDR3 is 18 residues long. V lost 7 bases to trimming and J lost 0 bases; unmatched junction nucleotides: 15. In germline, CDR1 is SNHLY, CDR2 FYNNEI. CDR3 protein: CASTSPGLPRSSYNEQFF. DNA for the CDR3: TGTGCCAGCACGAGTCCGGGACTACCTAGAAGCTCCTACAATGAGCAGTTCTTC.

The chain is built from TRBV18 and TRBJ2-2; D remains unclear. V lost 5 bases and J lost 2, with 12 bases in between. This CDR3 comprises 15 residues. Per the germline V gene, CDR1 is KGHSH and CDR2 is LQKENI. For the CDR3, the DNA is TGTGCCAGCTCAGTTCCCCGACAAAACACCGGGGAGCTGTTTTTT. It is translated as CASSVPRQNTGELFF.

This clone occurred a few times. The chain joins TRBV7-2 to TRBJ2-1; 11 bases match TRBD1. The CDR3 consists of 19 residues. CDR1 and CDR2 from the germline V gene are SGHTA and FQGNSA. V gave up 5 bases and J gave up 0 bases; unmatched junction bases: 12. CDR3 residues: CASSPGQGGAGSSYNEQFF. CDR3 nucleotide sequence: TGTGCCAGCAGCCCGGGACAGGGGGGCGCAGGGAGCTCCTACAATGAGCAGTTCTTC.

The rearrangement joins TRBV2 to TRBJ2-7; possibly TRBD1 for D (6 bases). V lost 4 bases and J lost 4, with 8 bases in between. This CDR3 is 12 amino acids long. From germline, CDR1 is SNHLY and CDR2 FYNNEI. The CDR3 sequence: CASSVQGYEQYF. CDR3 nucleotides: TGTGCCAGCAGTGTACAGGGTTACGAGCAGTACTTC.

The genes are TRBV29-1 and TRBJ2-7; 7 positions agree with TRBD1. Germline V gene data show CDR1 as SQVTM and CDR2 as ANQGSEA. This CDR3 spans 14 amino acids. Trimming at V came to 5 bases and at J to 0 bases, leaving 7 bases not matched to a gene. The CDR3 DNA is TGCAGCGTTAAGGGACAGCCGAGCTCCTACGAGCAGTACTTC. Translating gives CSVKGQPSSYEQYF.

The rearrangement joins TRBV10-2 to TRBJ1-1; 10 nucleotides line up with TRBD1. V was pared by 0 bases and J by 5 bases, with 3 bases of the junction left unmatched. This CDR3 spans 15 amino acids. Germline V gene lookup returns CDR1 WSHSY and CDR2 SAAADI. CDR3 region: CASSESTGGRTEAFF. CDR3 coding DNA: TGCGCCAGCAGTGAGTCGACAGGGGGCCGGACTGAAGCTTTCTTT.